Only one count was recorded for the clone carrying this T cell receptor beta chain. The antigen is not known. The record originates from a study of cytomegalovirus exposure and HLA in healthy donors. Trimming cost V 5 bases and J 8 bases, with 13 bases left between them. Germline CDR1 and CDR2: LNHDA and SQIVND (reference sequence). CDR3 length: 13 amino acids. This PCR relied on a set of 60 Vbeta primers and 13 Jbeta primers. TCRdb's copy holds only in-frame clones and misses some; the assay was immunoSEQ multiplex PCR. The sample contains roughly 200,000 clones, approximately 80% of which appear only once. General study findings and limits: Looking again later, the authors saw that most CMV-associated TCR beta chains seemed HLA-restricted. According to reports, the classifier identified cytomegalovirus status with high specificity and sensitivity. The CMV antigen specificity of a few CMV-associated chains was confirmed through in vitro analysis.

The source material was PBMCs. The V gene is TRBV19, the J gene TRBJ2-1; a possible D gene is TRBD1 (5 bases). The receptor comes from a woman in her thirties in good health and CMV-seropositive. The CDR3 here is CASSPTGVDEQFF. The CDR3 DNA sequence: TGTGCCAGTAGTCCCACAGGAGTGGATGAGCAGTTCTTC.